These 32 T cell receptor beta chains were all obtained from the same sample, sequenced in a study of graft-versus-host responses after intestinal transplantation (dated by TCRdb to the early 2020s). The library was prepared using the immunoSEQ multiplex PCR assay. In its TCRdb copy, this immuneACCESS table keeps in-frame sequences only and misses some clones. Where compared with another copy, unresolved V genes explain less than half of these, and the others have no known cause. The sample has about 97,000 clones on record, over 75% of them singletons. Around 15% of the sample belongs to the ten largest clones. Sequences were derived from PBMCs, sampled 450 to 460 days after intestinal transplant. Receptor source: a human patient who received an intestinal transplant, so some T cells may come from the graft donor.

J is TRBJ1-4 and V is TRBV6-5; D ambiguous. The CDR3 length is 16 residues. Germline V gives CDR1 MNHEY, CDR2 SVGAGI. V was clipped by 0 bases and J by 6 bases, with 14 bases between them. The CDR3 region is CASSYSPPAAHEKLFF. CDR3 in DNA: TGTGCCAGCAGTTACTCGCCCCCAGCGGCTCATGAAAAACTGTTTTTT.

The gene calls are TRBV6-4 and TRBJ1-4, with 7 bases lining up with TRBD1. With V trimmed by 2 bases and J by 4 bases, 4 bases remained unmatched. The germline CDR1 and CDR2 sequences are MRHNA and SNTAGT. The CDR3 covers 15 residues. CDR3 sequence: CASSDRAGGNEKLFF. The CDR3 DNA follows: TGTGCCAGCAGTGACCGGGCAGGGGGTAATGAAAAACTGTTTTTT.

V and J are TRBV5-6 and TRBJ1-3; D may be TRBD1 (5 bases). Germline V gene data show CDR1 as SGHDT and CDR2 as YYEEEE. The CDR3 is made up of 16 amino acids. V was trimmed by 0 bases and J by 2 bases, leaving 12 bases between them. The CDR3 protein is CASSLVGALPGNTIYF. The CDR3 DNA sequence: TGTGCCAGCAGCTTGGTAGGGGCCCTCCCTGGAAACACCATATATTTT.

The gene calls are TRBV5-1 and TRBJ2-7, with D possibly matching TRBD2 (6 bases). Germline V gene data show CDR1 as SGHRS and CDR2 as YFSETQ. The length of the CDR3 is 12 residues. Between the trimmed V and J ends, which lost 2 bases and 5 bases, there was a span of 8 bases. CDR3 sequence: CASSFGGDEQYF. CDR3 bases: TGCGCCAGCAGCTTTGGCGGGGACGAGCAGTACTTC.

The chain uses TRBV9 and TRBJ1-2; 9 bases are a match to TRBD1. Per germline, CDR1 SGDLS and CDR2 YYNGEE. There are 15 residues in the CDR3. Losses at the gene ends were 2 bases for V and 4 bases for J; bases not matched to a gene: 6. CDR3 bases: TGTGCCAGCAGCGTGGGGACAGGGACTAGCTATGGCTACACCTTC. Translating gives CASSVGTGTSYGYTF.

V gene TRBV6-6 combines with J gene TRBJ1-1, with D unclear. The CDR3 has 13 residues. Germline CDR1 and CDR2: MNHNY and SVGAGI (reference sequence). Trimming took off 4 bases at V and 0 bases at J, with 6 bases between the two ends. The CDR3 bases are TGTGCCAGCAGTTGGGTCCTGAACACTGAAGCTTTCTTT. Translated: CASSWVLNTEAFF.

The chain recombines TRBV18 with TRBJ1-1, with D possibly being TRBD1 (6 bases). Germline V gives CDR1 KGHSH, CDR2 LQKENI. The CDR3 loop spans 14 amino acids. V dropped 6 bases and J dropped 0 bases, with 11 bases sitting between them. The CDR3 sequence: CASSPGALNTEAFF. The CDR3 nucleotides read TGTGCCAGCTCGCCAGGGGCCTTGAACACTGAAGCTTTCTTT.

The gene calls are TRBV16 and TRBJ1-1; tentative D call: TRBD1 (5 bases). Trimming took 4 bases from V and 1 from J, leaving 13 bases between them. In germline, CDR1 is KGHSY, CDR2 FQNENV. The CDR3 consists of 15 residues. CDR3 in amino acids: CASSRVGTANTEAFF. The DNA for the CDR3 is TGTGCCAGCAGCCGTGTTGGGACGGCGAACACTGAAGCTTTCTTT. Combining the CDR3 with reference TRBV16 and TRBJ1-1 gives the whole variable domain GEEVAQTPKHLVRGEGQKAKLYCAPIKGHSYVFWYQQVLKNEFKFLISFQNENVFDETGMPKERFSAKCLPNSPCSLEIQATKLEDSAVYFCASSRVGTANTEAFFGQGTRLTVV.

The V gene is TRBV5-8, the J gene TRBJ2-1, with D unclear. This CDR3 spans 13 amino acids. The V end lost 2 bases, the J end lost 7 bases, and 10 bases lay between the germline ends. Germline V gene lookup returns CDR1 SGHTS and CDR2 YDEGEE. The CDR3 reads CASSLWPENEQFF. Here the CDR3 DNA reads TGTGCCAGCAGCTTATGGCCTGAGAATGAGCAGTTCTTC.

Written as DNA, the CDR3 is TGCGCCAGCAGCCAAGTCCCGGGACACCCTAACTATGGCTACACCTTC. It encodes CASSQVPGHPNYGYTF. This chain links TRBV4-1 with TRBJ1-2; the D gene is possibly TRBD1 (6 bases). CDR3 length: 16 amino acids. Between the trimmed V and J ends, which lost 1 base and 0 bases, there was a span of 12 bases. Germline V gene data show CDR1 as MGHRA and CDR2 as YSYEKL.

The chain combines TRBV14 with TRBJ1-1; tentatively, D is TRBD1 (6 bases). CDR3 size: 14 residues. The V gene's germline CDR1 is SGHDN and CDR2 FVKESK. V lost 2 bases, J lost 3 bases, and 10 bases lay in between. For the CDR3, the DNA is TGTGCCAGCAGCCAATGGGGGCTTGACACTGAAGCTTTCTTT. This sequence encodes CASSQWGLDTEAFF.

The chain recombines TRBV11-1 with TRBJ2-3; D is perhaps TRBD1 (5 bases). Germline CDR1 and CDR2: SGHAT and FQDESV (reference sequence). The CDR3 consists of 17 residues. V shed 5 bases and J shed 1 base, with 19 bases lying between them. This CDR3 is CASSPQDRVSGTDTQYF. DNA for the CDR3: TGTGCCAGCAGCCCACAGGATAGGGTATCTGGCACAGATACGCAGTATTTT.

The genes are TRBV7-6 and TRBJ2-7, with TRBD2 as a possible D gene (5 bases). The ends were cut back, 3 bases at V and 6 bases at J, with 21 bases in the middle. In germline, CDR1 is SGHVS, CDR2 FNYEAQ. This CDR3 spans 16 amino acids. The CDR3 sequence is CASSFVGGRDKVEQYF. In nucleotides, the CDR3 is TGTGCCAGCAGCTTCGTTGGCGGCCGGGATAAGGTCGAGCAGTACTTC. Using reference TRBV7-6 and TRBJ2-7 for the parts outside the CDR3, the full variable domain is GAGVSQSPRYKVTKRGQDVALRCDPISGHVSLYWYRQALGQGPEFLTYFNYEAQQDKSGLPNDRFSAERPEGSISTLTIQRTEQRDSAMYRCASSFVGGRDKVEQYFGPGTRLTVT.

The chain joins TRBV9 to TRBJ2-5, with TRBD1 matching 8 bases. The CDR3 covers 15 residues. V dropped 4 bases and J dropped 4; count of bases not matched to a gene: 9. Germline CDR1 and CDR2: SGDLS and YYNGEE. Written as DNA, the CDR3 is TGTGCCAGCAGCACGGACAGGGCGTGGGGAGAGACCCAGTACTTC. Translation gives CASSTDRAWGETQYF.

The V gene is TRBV11-2, the J gene TRBJ1-1, with a possible D match to TRBD1 (5 bases). Deletions cut 8 bases from V and 1 base from J, with 11 bases between. The CDR3 contains 13 residues. Germline values: CDR1 SGHAT, CDR2 FQNNGV. The CDR3 DNA reads as TGTGCCAGCGTGAGACAGACGAACACTGAAGCTTTCTTT. This gives the protein CASVRQTNTEAFF.

The DNA of the CDR3 is TGTGCCACCAGCAGAGGGGGGGTCCAAGAGACCCAGTACTTC. Its protein product is CATSRGGVQETQYF. The V call is TRBV15, the J call TRBJ2-5, with D perhaps TRBD2 (6 bases). Germline V gene data show CDR1 as LNHNV and CDR2 as YYDKDF (reference sequence). Trimming pared 1 base from V and 1 base from J, leaving 7 bases between. The CDR3 totals 14 residues.

The chain has TRBV11-2 and TRBJ2-7; a possible D gene is TRBD2 (7 bases). V gave up 1 base and J gave up 2 bases, with 9 bases separating them. In germline, CDR1 is SGHAT, CDR2 FQNNGV. This CDR3 is built from 14 residues. CDR3 DNA: TGTGCCAGCAGCTTAGGAGGGGGGGCCTACGAGCAGTACTTC. Translation: CASSLGGGAYEQYF.

The chain joins TRBV4-2 to TRBJ2-7; the match to TRBD1 covers 9 bases. Trimming removed 0 bases from V and 6 bases from J; junction bases left unmatched: 6. From germline, CDR1 is LGHNA and CDR2 YNFKEQ. CDR3 size: 15 residues. This CDR3 is CASSQDGQGRTEQYF. The CDR3 DNA reads TGTGCCAGCAGCCAAGATGGACAGGGGAGGACCGAGCAGTACTTC.

This CDR3 is CASSRTGLYEQYF. The CDR3 nucleotides are TGCGCCAGCAGCAGGACGGGACTCTACGAGCAGTACTTC. J is TRBJ2-5 and V is TRBV4-1; the D gene is possibly TRBD2 (6 bases). The J call may be in error: the DNA end matches TRBJ2-7 better. Germline lookup yields CDR1 MGHRA and CDR2 YSYEKL. The CDR3 extends over 13 amino acids.

The chain uses TRBV6-6 and TRBJ1-1; D not certain. The germline V and J ends were trimmed by 5 bases and 8 bases, with 15 bases remaining between them. CDR3 length: 13 residues. Germline V gives CDR1 MNHNY, CDR2 SVGAGI (reference sequence). CDR3 nucleotide sequence: TGTGCCAGCAGTCCCCCCGGATTTGGGGAAGCTTTCTTT. This translates into CASSPPGFGEAFF.

CDR3 region: CASSPGTSGGAYEQYF. The CDR3 DNA reads TGCGCCAGCAGCCCCGGGACTAGCGGGGGGGCCTACGAGCAGTACTTC. The chain combines TRBV5-1 with TRBJ2-7; 16 bases line up with TRBD2. V trimming: 4 bases; J trimming: 2 bases; junction bases outside the gene matches: 3. The V gene's germline CDR1 is SGHRS and CDR2 YFSETQ. CDR3 length equals 16 residues. Combining the CDR3 with reference TRBV5-1 and TRBJ2-7 gives the whole variable domain KAGVTQTPRYLIKTRGQQVTLSCSPISGHRSVSWYQQTPGQGLQFLFEYFSETQRNKGNFPGRFSGRQFSNSRSEMNVSTLELGDSALYLCASSPGTSGGAYEQYFGPGTRLTVT.

The chain carries TRBV25-1 and TRBJ1-4, with 10 bases lining up with TRBD1. After removal of 5 bases from V and 0 bases from J, the junction contained 6 bases not matched to a gene. CDR1 is MGHDK, CDR2 SYGVNS, per germline. There are 17 residues in the CDR3. The CDR3 region is CASSPQGQGTTNEKLFF. The CDR3 coding sequence is TGTGCCAGCAGTCCCCAGGGACAGGGGACAACTAATGAAAAACTGTTTTTT.

The genes are TRBV11-2 and TRBJ1-3; perhaps TRBD1 as D (5 bases). The CDR3 consists of 16 residues. Trimming pared 2 bases from V and 3 bases from J, leaving 14 bases between. In germline, CDR1 is SGHAT, CDR2 FQNNGV. The CDR3 is CASSLNSGTHGNTIYF. CDR3 DNA sequence: TGTGCCAGCAGCTTAAATAGTGGGACCCATGGAAACACCATATATTTT.

This rearrangement joins TRBV4-2 to TRBJ1-2; D remains unclear. CDR3 length: 16 residues. V gave up 0 bases and J gave up 2 bases, with 13 bases separating them. Germline CDR1 LGHNA, CDR2 YNFKEQ. CDR3: CASSQDLVSYNYGYTF. CDR3 nucleotide sequence: TGTGCCAGCAGCCAAGATCTGGTCAGCTACAACTATGGCTACACCTTC.

This clone was seen just once. This chain joins TRBV10-3 and TRBJ2-5, with 8 bases that match TRBD1. V trimming: 2 bases; J trimming: 2 bases; junction bases outside the gene matches: 1. Germline V lookup: CDR1 ENHRY, CDR2 SYGVKD. This CDR3 has 14 amino acids. This chain's CDR3 is CAISEGTGQETQYF. The CDR3 DNA reads TGTGCCATCAGTGAGGGGACAGGACAAGAGACCCAGTACTTC.

This chain links TRBV7-8 with TRBJ1-6; D not resolved. V dropped 7 bases and J dropped 6 bases, with 16 bases sitting between them. CDR1 is SGHVS and CDR2 is FQNEAQ in the germline V gene. The CDR3 is 15 amino acids. CDR3 loop: CASTNRPVSNSPLHF. The CDR3 DNA reads TGTGCCAGCACTAATAGGCCTGTCTCTAATTCACCCCTCCACTTT.

The chain carries TRBV11-2 and TRBJ1-1; a weak D match, TRBD1 (6 bases). Germline V lookup: CDR1 SGHAT, CDR2 FQNNGV. This CDR3 contains 14 residues. Trimming took 5 bases from V and 4 from J, leaving 14 bases between them. For the CDR3, the DNA is TGTGCCAGCAGCCTAAACCAGGGGAGCACTGAAGCTTTCTTT. Translation: CASSLNQGSTEAFF.

Here the CDR3 reads CASSLRGGVTGELFF. DNA of the CDR3: TGTGCCAGCAGCTTACGGGGGGGCGTCACCGGGGAGCTGTTTTTT. The V call is TRBV7-2, the J call TRBJ2-2; 8 bases line up with TRBD2. The CDR3 sequence is 15 residues long. Germline trimming cut 2 bases from V and 4 bases from J; bases unmatched to any gene: 3. The V gene's germline CDR1 is SGHTA and CDR2 FQGNSA.

Only one count was recorded for this clone. As DNA, the CDR3 is TGTGCAAGTCGCTTAGTGACATACACTGAAGCTTTCTTT. Protein product: CASRLVTYTEAFF. The V gene is TRBV12-2, the J gene TRBJ1-1; the table's D call, TRBD1, has no DNA check behind it. TRBV12-2 is a pseudogene. The CDR3 contains 13 residues.

This clone was recorded many times. The chain couples TRBV4-2 to TRBJ2-7; D ambiguous. Germline values: CDR1 LGHNA, CDR2 YNFKEQ. This CDR3 is built from 15 residues. Trimming removed 0 bases at V and 2 bases at J, with 11 bases between. CDR3 protein: CASSQDTGPTYEQYF. The DNA of the CDR3 is TGTGCCAGCAGCCAAGACACCGGACCCACCTACGAGCAGTACTTC.

This chain links TRBV23-1 with TRBJ1-2; D gene ambiguous. TRBV23-1 is known as an ORF, though its function is uncertain. Trimming shortened V by 4 bases and J by 7 bases, and 13 bases separated the two germline ends. This CDR3 contains 13 residues. DNA of the CDR3: TGCGCCAGCAGTCGTACAGTAGAACGTGGCTACACCTTC. Its protein is CASSRTVERGYTF.

The genes are TRBV21-1 and TRBJ2-6; TRBD2 is the table's D call and was not checked against the DNA. TRBV21-1 is designated a pseudogene. The CDR3 contains 20 residues. CDR3 amino acids: CASSKGREGGCSSGANVLTF. The CDR3 DNA is TGTGCCAGCAGCAAAGGTCGGGAAGGCGGTTGCAGCTCTGGGGCCAACGTCCTGACTTTC.